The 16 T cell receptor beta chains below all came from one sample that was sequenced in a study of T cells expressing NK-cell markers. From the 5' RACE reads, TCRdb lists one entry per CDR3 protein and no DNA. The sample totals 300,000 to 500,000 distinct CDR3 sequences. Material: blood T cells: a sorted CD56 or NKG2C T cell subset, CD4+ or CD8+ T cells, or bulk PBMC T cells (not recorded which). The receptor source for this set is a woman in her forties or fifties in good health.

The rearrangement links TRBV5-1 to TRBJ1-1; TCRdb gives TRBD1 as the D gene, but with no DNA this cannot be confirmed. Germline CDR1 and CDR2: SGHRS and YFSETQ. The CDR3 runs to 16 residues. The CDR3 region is CASSLAGTGMNTEAFF.

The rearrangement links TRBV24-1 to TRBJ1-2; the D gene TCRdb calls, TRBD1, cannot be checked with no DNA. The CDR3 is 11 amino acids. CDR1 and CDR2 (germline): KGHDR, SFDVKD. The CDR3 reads CAPSCPGGYTF.

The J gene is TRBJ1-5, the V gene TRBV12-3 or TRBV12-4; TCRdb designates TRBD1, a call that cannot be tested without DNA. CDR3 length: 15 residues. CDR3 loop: CASSLTGGSNQPQHF.

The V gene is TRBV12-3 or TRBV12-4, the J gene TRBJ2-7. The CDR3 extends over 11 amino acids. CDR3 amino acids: CASRKVYEQYF.

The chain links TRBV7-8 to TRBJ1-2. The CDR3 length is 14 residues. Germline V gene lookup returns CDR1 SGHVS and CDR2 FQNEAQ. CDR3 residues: CASSLITWNYGYTF.

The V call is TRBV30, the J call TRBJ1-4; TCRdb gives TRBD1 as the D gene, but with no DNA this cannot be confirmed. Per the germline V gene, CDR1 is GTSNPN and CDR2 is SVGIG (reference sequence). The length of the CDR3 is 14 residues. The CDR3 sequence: CAWMPGTTNEKLFF.

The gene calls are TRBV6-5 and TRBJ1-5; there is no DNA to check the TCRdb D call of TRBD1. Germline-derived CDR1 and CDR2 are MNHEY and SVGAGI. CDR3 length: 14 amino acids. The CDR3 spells CASSDPGPGQPQHF.

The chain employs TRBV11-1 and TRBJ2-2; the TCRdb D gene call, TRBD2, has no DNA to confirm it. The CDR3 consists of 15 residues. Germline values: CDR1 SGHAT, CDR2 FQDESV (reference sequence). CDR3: CASSSGLAGARELFF.

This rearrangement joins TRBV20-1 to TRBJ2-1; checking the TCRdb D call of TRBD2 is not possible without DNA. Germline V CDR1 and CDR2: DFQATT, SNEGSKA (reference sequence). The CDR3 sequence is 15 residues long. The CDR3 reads CSATSLAGNYNEQFF.

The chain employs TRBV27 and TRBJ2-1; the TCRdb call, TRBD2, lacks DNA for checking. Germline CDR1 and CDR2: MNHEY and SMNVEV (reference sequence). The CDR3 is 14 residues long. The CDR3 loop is CASSQTSGDNEQFF.

The CDR3: CASSLVAGGSIQYF. V usage is TRBV7-8 and J usage is TRBJ2-4; absent DNA, TCRdb's TRBD2 call cannot be checked. Germline values: CDR1 SGHVS, CDR2 FQNEAQ. This CDR3 spans 14 amino acids. Using reference TRBV7-8 and TRBJ2-4 for the parts outside the CDR3, the full variable domain is GAGVSQSPRYKVAKRGQDVALRCDPISGHVSLFWYQQALGQGPEFLTYFQNEAQLDKSGLPSDRFFAERPEGSVSTLKIQRTQQEDSAVYLCASSLVAGGSIQYFGAGTRLSVL.

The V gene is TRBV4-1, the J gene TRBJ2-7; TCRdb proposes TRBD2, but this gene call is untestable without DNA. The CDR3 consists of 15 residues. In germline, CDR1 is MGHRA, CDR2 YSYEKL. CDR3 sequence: CASSQEEGGSYEQYF.

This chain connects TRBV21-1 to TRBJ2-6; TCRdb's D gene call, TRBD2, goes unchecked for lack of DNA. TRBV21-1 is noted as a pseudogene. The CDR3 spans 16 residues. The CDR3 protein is CASSKGELSGANVLTF.

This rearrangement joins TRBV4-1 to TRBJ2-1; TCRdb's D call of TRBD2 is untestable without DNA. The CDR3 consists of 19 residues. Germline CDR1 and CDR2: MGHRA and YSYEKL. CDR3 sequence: CASSQVSSGSPISYNEQFF.

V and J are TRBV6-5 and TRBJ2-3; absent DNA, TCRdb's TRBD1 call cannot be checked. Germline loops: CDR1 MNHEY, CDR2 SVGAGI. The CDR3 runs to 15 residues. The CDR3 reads CASSLGQGLADTQYF.

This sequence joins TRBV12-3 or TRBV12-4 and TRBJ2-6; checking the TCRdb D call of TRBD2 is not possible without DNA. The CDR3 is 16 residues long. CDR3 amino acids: CASSSGLASGANVLTF.